This T cell receptor delta chain derives from a study of gamma delta lymphoproliferative disorders and STAT genes. Looked up from germline, CDR1 is TSWWSYY and CDR2 is QGS. The ends lost 2 bases at V and 4 bases at J; junction bases unmatched: 19. CDR3 length equals 21 residues. Genomic DNA from isolated PBMCs served as the sequencing template. On this clone itself: The translation of this DNA and the TCRdb protein of a much larger clone differ at residue 16, probably owing to a read error; the protein shown here is translated from the DNA.

TCRdb repeated clone calling on the multiplex PCR reads with CATT. The data hold approximately 3,800 delta-chain clones, with 1% observed a single time. This clonotype was sampled from a human donor in good health. Sequencing input: blood. This sequence joins TRDV1 and TRDJ1, with TRDD3 identical over 13 bases. The CDR3 region has the DNA TGTGCTCTTGGGGAATGGACCGATCATTACTGGGGGATACGCTTCGTCGATAAACTCATCTTT. Amino acid sequence: CALGEWTDHYWGIRFVDKLIF.